Below are 19 T cell receptor beta chains sequenced from a single sample in a study of OX40 agonist ivuxolimab in advanced cancers. Produced via immunoSEQ multiplex PCR; TCRdb's table is partial and in-frame only. The sample consists of about 49,000 clones, around 80% of them appearing once. The material was CD4+ or CD8+ T cells sorted from blood, obtained in a trial of the OX40 agonist ivuxolimab. Receptors originate from an adult with an advanced solid tumor such as melanoma, head and neck, liver or kidney cancer.

This clone was counted only a few times. V usage is TRBV10-3 and J usage is TRBJ1-5; D possibly corresponds to TRBD1 (5 bases). The CDR3 spans 13 residues. The germline CDR1 and CDR2 sequences are ENHRY and SYGVKD. Trimming pared 6 bases from V and 2 bases from J, leaving 8 bases between. CDR3 bases: TGTGCCATCAGGGGGGGACGCAATCAGCCCCAGCATTTT. As protein: CAIRGGRNQPQHF.

The chain combines TRBV28 with TRBJ1-5; D gene ambiguous. Germline V lookup: CDR1 MDHEN, CDR2 SYDVKM. Between the trimmed V and J ends, which lost 4 bases and 2 bases, there was a span of 3 bases. This CDR3 spans 12 amino acids. The CDR3 loop reads CASSYGNQPQHF. DNA for the CDR3: TGTGCCAGCAGTTACGGCAATCAGCCCCAGCATTTT.

Concerning this clone: Germline and junction disagree at one end, which may indicate a read error. The chain's CDR3 is CASSDRRFGSGGIF. CDR3 nucleotides: TGTGCCAGCAGTGACCGGCGGTTTGGTTCTGGCGGAATCTTC. J is TRBJ2-7 and V is TRBV6-1, with no clear D. The CDR3 sequence is 14 residues long. Per germline, CDR1 MNHNS and CDR2 SASEGT.

The chain recombines TRBV4-3 with TRBJ2-2, with 7 bases that match TRBD1. The ends lost 4 bases at V and 0 bases at J; junction bases unmatched: 5. CDR3 length: 16 residues. Germline V gene data show CDR1 as LGHNA and CDR2 as YSLEER. The CDR3 here is CASSPSGTANTGELFF. The CDR3 nucleotides are TGCGCCAGCAGCCCGTCCGGGACAGCGAACACCGGGGAGCTGTTTTTT.

The J gene is TRBJ2-1, the V gene TRBV20-1; no clear D. Trimming took off 1 base at V and 2 bases at J, with 0 bases between the two ends. CDR1 is DFQATT and CDR2 is SNEGSKA in the germline V gene (reference sequence). This CDR3 has 11 amino acids. The CDR3 spells CSARAYNEQFF. In nucleotides, the CDR3 is TGCAGTGCTAGAGCCTACAATGAGCAGTTCTTC.

The chain couples TRBV2 to TRBJ2-1; D unresolved. The V end lost 10 bases, the J end lost 6 bases, and 10 bases lay between the germline ends. CDR1 is SNHLY, CDR2 FYNNEI, per germline. The CDR3 loop spans 11 amino acids. CDR3 loop: CATQRSNEQFF. In DNA form, the CDR3 reads TGTGCCACCCAACGAAGCAATGAGCAGTTCTTC.

This clone was counted a single time. The chain couples TRBV4-3 to TRBJ2-5; tentatively, D is TRBD2 (5 bases). This CDR3 is built from 13 residues. The V and J ends lost 0 bases and 3 bases respectively, with 5 bases between them. Germline CDR1 reads LGHNA; CDR2 reads YSLEER. CDR3 in amino acids: CASSQEAEETQYF. CDR3 sequence (DNA): TGCGCCAGCAGCCAAGAAGCGGAAGAGACCCAGTACTTC.

V gene TRBV18 combines with J gene TRBJ2-1; D is possibly TRBD1 or TRBD2 (5 bases each). Trimming left V 3 bases short and J 5 bases short, with 14 bases between. Germline V gene lookup returns CDR1 KGHSH and CDR2 LQKENI. The CDR3 is 15 amino acids. The CDR3 nucleotides read TGTGCCAGCTCACCGAAAGACTTGGGGGACAATGAGCAGTTCTTC. Its protein is CASSPKDLGDNEQFF.

The chain joins TRBV28 to TRBJ1-4, with D possibly being TRBD1 (5 bases). Trimming removed 6 bases at V and 6 bases at J, with 17 bases between. The CDR3 is made up of 15 amino acids. Germline-derived CDR1 and CDR2 are MDHEN and SYDVKM. The CDR3 DNA follows: TGTGCCAGCAGGGGGAGGGGCTCGGTGGATGAAAAACTGTTTTTT. It specifies CASRGRGSVDEKLFF.

The rearrangement uses TRBV7-9 and TRBJ2-4, with 7 bases identical to TRBD2. This CDR3 is 17 amino acids long. Germline V gene sequence: CDR1 SEHNR, CDR2 FQNEAQ (reference sequence). J gave up 0 bases and V 5 bases, and 10 bases lay outside the gene matches. CDR3: CASSPRDYQLAKNIQYF. The DNA of the CDR3 is TGTGCCAGCAGCCCCCGGGACTACCAATTAGCCAAAAACATTCAGTACTTC.

The chain employs TRBV2 and TRBJ2-1; tentatively, D is TRBD1 (5 bases). The CDR3 runs to 15 residues. Germline assignment: CDR1 SNHLY and CDR2 FYNNEI. The V end was cut by 4 bases, the J end by 0 bases, with 10 bases between. The CDR3 loop is CASSGQRSSYNEQFF. CDR3 in DNA: TGTGCCAGCAGTGGACAGAGAAGCTCCTACAATGAGCAGTTCTTC.

The gene calls are TRBV12-5 and TRBJ2-3; a possible D gene is TRBD2 (6 bases). This CDR3 is built from 15 residues. Germline V gene data show CDR1 as LGHNT and CDR2 as FRNRAP. The V end was cut by 1 base, the J end by 0 bases, with 8 bases between. The CDR3 bases are TGTGCTAGTGGTTTGGGGGACTTTAGCACAGATACGCAGTATTTT. It encodes CASGLGDFSTDTQYF.

J is TRBJ1-2 and V is TRBV7-8, with 8 bases identical to TRBD1. This CDR3 is built from 15 residues. CDR1 SGHVS and CDR2 FQNEAQ come from the germline V gene. V was pared by 0 bases and J by 9 bases, with 9 bases of the junction left unmatched. The CDR3 sequence is CASSLARAGGVSYTF. The CDR3 nucleotides are TGTGCCAGCAGCTTAGCGCGGGCAGGGGGCGTCAGCTACACCTTC.

The chain is built from TRBV5-1 and TRBJ2-5; no definite D call. Trimming left V 0 bases short and J 4 bases short, with 4 bases between. The CDR3 is 12 residues long. Germline CDR1 is SGHRS and CDR2 is YFSETQ. The CDR3 is CASSLAGETQYF. As DNA, the CDR3 is TGCGCCAGCAGCTTGGCCGGAGAGACCCAGTACTTC.

The chain combines TRBV21-1 with TRBJ1-3; TRBD1 is taken as the D call from the table, unchecked against the DNA. TRBV21-1 counts as a pseudogene. CDR3 size: 18 residues. CDR3 bases: TGTGCCAGCAGCATCTTGACCCGGGACAGGGGGCCGTCGGGAACCATATATTTT. Translation gives CASSILTRDRGPSGTIYF.

V is TRBV11-2 and J is TRBJ1-2; 8 positions match TRBD1. J gave up 6 bases and V 5 bases, and 8 bases lay outside the gene matches. Germline CDR1 is SGHAT and CDR2 is FQNNGV. This CDR3 comprises 14 residues. CDR3 nucleotides: TGTGCCAGCAGCCCAGGACAGGGAGTTGATGGCTACACCTTC. Translating gives CASSPGQGVDGYTF. The whole variable domain, remainder taken from reference TRBV11-2 and TRBJ1-2, is EAGVAQSPRYKIIEKRQSVAFWCNPISGHATLYWYQQILGQGPKLLIQFQNNGVVDDSQLPKDRFSAERLKGVDSTLKIQPAKLEDSAVYLCASSPGQGVDGYTFGSGTRLTVV.

This clone was seen a handful of times. This chain joins TRBV30 and TRBJ2-5; a possible D gene is TRBD2 (5 bases). Germline V gene sequence: CDR1 GTSNPN, CDR2 SVGIG (reference sequence). V lost 2 bases and J lost 2, with 9 bases in between. The CDR3 is made up of 13 amino acids. The CDR3 sequence: CAWSLGEQETQYF. DNA for the CDR3: TGTGCCTGGAGTCTTGGGGAGCAAGAGACCCAGTACTTC.

The chain is built from TRBV5-6 and TRBJ2-7; D unclear. Germline CDR1 reads SGHDT; CDR2 reads YYEEEE. The CDR3 has 14 residues. V shed 9 bases and J shed 0 bases, with 16 bases lying between them. CDR3 sequence reads: CATSRPGRSYEQYF. As DNA, the CDR3 is TGTGCCACAAGTCGTCCGGGCCGCTCCTACGAGCAGTACTTC. The full variable domain, its missing parts supplied by reference TRBV5-6 and TRBJ2-7, is DAGVTQSPTHLIKTRGQQVTLRCSPKSGHDTVSWYQQALGQGPQFIFQYYEEEERQRGNFPDRFSGHQFPNYSSELNVNALLLGDSALYLCATSRPGRSYEQYFGPGTRLTVT.

This clone is a singleton in its sample. This sequence joins TRBV19 and TRBJ1-6; TRBD1 agrees at 7 bases. The CDR3 loop spans 14 amino acids. The V segment lost 7 bases and the J segment 6 bases; nucleotides outside the gene matches: 6. The germline V gene has CDR1 LNHDA and CDR2 SQIVND (reference sequence). The CDR3 loop is CASTMTGFNSPLHF. CDR3 in DNA: TGTGCCAGTACCATGACAGGGTTTAATTCACCCCTCCACTTT.